The entry that follows covers one TCR beta chain sequence. The data stem from a study of blood T cell repertoires in COVID-19. The overall study: COVID-19 samples from acute and convalescent phases originated in the United States, Italy and Spain. Sources were T cells, B-cell-depleted T cells, or PBMCs; the material itself was cDNA or gDNA.

The CDR3 is 17 amino acids. V shed 2 bases and J 6 bases; nucleotides not matched to a gene: 8. Germline-derived CDR1 and CDR2 are KGHSH and LQKENI. Generated by immunoSEQ multiplex PCR, the TCRdb table keeps only in-frame clones and is missing some. Of over 150,000 clones in the sample, roughly 83% are singletons; the top ten hold roughly an eighth. The sequenced material came from peripheral blood. J is TRBJ1-6 and V is TRBV18, with 9 bases aligning to TRBD1. The source of this sequence is a man younger than 30 with active or convalescent COVID-19. CDR3: CASSPFGTGHSNSPLHF. CDR3 coding DNA: TGTGCCAGCTCACCATTCGGGACAGGGCATAGTAATTCACCCCTCCACTTT.